This paragraph reports one T cell receptor beta chain. The antigen is undetermined. PCR involved 60 Vbeta and 13 Jbeta primers. Using immunoSEQ multiplex PCR, the repertoire was profiled, and TCRdb retains in-frame clones only, with some absent. The repertoire table contains more than 40,000 clones. The data are from a study of cytomegalovirus exposure and HLA in healthy donors. Findings of the study overall: Several of the most significant clusters were apparently associated with common viral pathogens in a later analysis. Compared with the approximately 700-donor mean, an Asian-associated ancestry cluster reportedly had fewer N-insertions, according to a later analysis. The records held CMV serostatus as the only immune exposure information.

CDR3 size: 17 residues. Germline values: CDR1 MNHEY, CDR2 SMNVEV (reference sequence). Deletions cut 3 bases from V and 0 bases from J, with 16 bases between. This rearrangement joins TRBV27 to TRBJ2-3; D is possibly TRBD2 (6 bases). The sequencing input was PBMCs. This clonotype originated in a woman aged 40 to 55 in good health and CMV-seronegative. Here the CDR3 reads CASSFSGTGGSTDTQYF. For the CDR3, the DNA is TGTGCCAGCAGTTTTTCCGGGACTGGGGGGAGCACAGATACGCAGTATTTT.